This record covers a single T cell receptor beta chain. Sequencing was performed with immunoSEQ multiplex PCR; in TCRdb, only in-frame clones are kept and a portion is missing. Of over 95,000 clones in the sample, more than 85% are singletons; the top ten hold 0.31%. There are 14 residues in the CDR3. Losses at the gene ends were 6 bases for V and 4 bases for J; bases not matched to a gene: 5. Germline values: CDR1 SNHLY, CDR2 FYNNEI. The data belong to a study of OX40 agonist ivuxolimab in advanced cancers. The sequence derives from an adult with an advanced solid tumor such as melanoma, head and neck, liver or kidney cancer. Sample: CD4+ or CD8+ T cells sorted from blood, taken in a trial of the OX40 agonist ivuxolimab. The chain joins TRBV2 to TRBJ2-3; 9 nucleotides agree with TRBD1. The CDR3 reads CASRTGQGPDTQYF. CDR3 nucleotide sequence: TGTGCCAGCAGAACGGGACAGGGCCCAGATACGCAGTATTTT. Based on the CDR3 plus reference TRBV2 and TRBJ2-3, the full variable domain is EPEVTQTPSHQVTQMGQEVILRCVPISNHLYFYWYRQILGQKVEFLVSFYNNEISEKSEIFDDQFSVERPDGSNFTLKIRSTKLEDSAMYFCASRTGQGPDTQYFGPGTRLTVL.